The clone carrying this T cell receptor (beta chain) has a single count. The antigen is not known. PCR amplification relied on 60 Vbeta primers (plus 13 Jbeta primers). Using immunoSEQ multiplex PCR, the repertoire was profiled, and TCRdb retains in-frame clones only, with some absent. This table holds roughly 170,000 clones, around 68% found once. The sample is drawn from a study of cytomegalovirus exposure and HLA in healthy donors. Study information: In terms of ancestry, the Caucasian-associated cluster contained roughly 81% of the approximately 420 genotyped donors.

The V gene lost 7 bases and the J gene lost 8 bases, with 17 bases spanning the gap. This CDR3 has 14 amino acids. From germline, CDR1 is SNHLY and CDR2 FYNNEI. The study, taken as a whole, reports: In a later analysis, TCR beta V- and J-gene trimming showed a link to a missense DCLRE1C variant. As confirmed in vitro, a few CMV-associated chains were specific for CMV antigens. Excluded were some V segments that proved indistinguishable, including TRBV6-2 and TRBV6-3.

Material for sequencing was PBMCs. The chain carries TRBV2 and TRBJ1-4; D perhaps matches TRBD1 (6 bases). The receptor's source is a girl between 5 and 17 years old in good health and CMV-seronegative. As DNA, the CDR3 is TGTGCCAGCATAGAAGGGGCAGGGGAGGAAAAACTGTTTTTT. Amino acids: CASIEGAGEEKLFF. Supplemented by reference TRBV2 and TRBJ1-4, the full variable domain reads EPEVTQTPSHQVTQMGQEVILRCVPISNHLYFYWYRQILGQKVEFLVSFYNNEISEKSEIFDDQFSVERPDGSNFTLKIRSTKLEDSAMYFCASIEGAGEEKLFFGSGTQLSVL.